Listed here are 25 T cell receptor beta chains from one sample, sequenced in a study of blood T cell repertoires in COVID-19. Repertoires were generated with immunoSEQ multiplex PCR, while TCRdb's copy carries only in-frame clones and drops some. The data show about 400,000 clones, with about 85% seen just once and approximately 2% held by the top ten. Sequencing was carried out using PBMCs or T cells enriched from blood (not recorded which). These receptors all stem from a woman between 18 and 29 years old with acute COVID-19.

The rearrangement joins TRBV3-1 (or the pseudogene TRBV3-2) to TRBJ2-5; 9 positions agree with TRBD2. Germline assignment: CDR1 LGHDT and CDR2 YNNKEL (reference sequence). V gave up 0 bases and J gave up 5 bases; unmatched junction bases: 4. CDR3 length: 15 residues. CDR3 nucleotide sequence: TGTGCCAGCAGCCAAGATTTTGCGGGGGGGGAGACCCAGTACTTC. This translates into CASSQDFAGGETQYF.

The V call is TRBV6-6, the J call TRBJ2-1; tentative D call: TRBD1 (5 bases). CDR1 and CDR2 from the germline V gene are MNHNY and SVGAGI (reference sequence). V was clipped by 2 bases and J by 0 bases, with 8 bases between them. The CDR3 has 15 residues. The DNA of the CDR3 is TGTGCCAGCAGTTACGAGCAGGGCTCCTACAATGAGCAGTTCTTC. As protein: CASSYEQGSYNEQFF.

The rearrangement links TRBV10-1 to TRBJ1-1; D may be TRBD1 (5 bases). V was trimmed by 4 bases and J by 2 bases, leaving 20 bases between them. Germline-derived CDR1 and CDR2 are WNHNN and SYGVQD (reference sequence). This CDR3 spans 17 amino acids. Here the CDR3 DNA reads TGCGCCAGCAGTGTAGTGCGTGAAGGCAGGACAAACACTGAAGCTTTCTTT. Its translation: CASSVVREGRTNTEAFF.

This clone was recorded only once. This chain uses TRBV7-9 with TRBJ2-1, with no clear D. CDR1 SEHNR and CDR2 FQNEAQ come from the germline V gene (reference sequence). The CDR3 has 16 amino acids. Trimming stripped 5 bases from V and 0 bases from J, with 14 bases between. CDR3 sequence: CASSQQSGHSYNEQFF. For the CDR3, the DNA is TGTGCCAGCAGCCAACAAAGTGGCCACTCCTACAATGAGCAGTTCTTC.

The chain links TRBV6-5 to TRBJ1-4; D not certain. This CDR3 has 14 amino acids. Trimming took off 10 bases at V and 7 bases at J, with 19 bases between the two ends. Per the germline V gene, CDR1 is MNHEY and CDR2 is SVGAGI. CDR3 amino acids: CATSFTGSGEKLFF. CDR3 nucleotide sequence: TGTGCCACTTCCTTCACGGGGTCCGGTGAAAAACTGTTTTTT.

The CDR3 DNA is TGTGCCTGGAGTGGCGGGGCTCCGGGGCAGCCCCAGCATTTT. It codes for CAWSGGAPGQPQHF. This chain links TRBV30 with TRBJ1-5; D might be TRBD1 (5 bases). V shed 1 base and J shed 7 bases, with 14 bases lying between them. From germline, CDR1 is GTSNPN and CDR2 SVGIG (reference sequence). The CDR3 is 14 residues long.

The chain is built from TRBV6-1 and TRBJ1-5; D not certain. The germline CDR1 and CDR2 sequences are MNHNS and SASEGT. V lost 2 bases and J lost 5, with 10 bases in between. The CDR3 totals 14 residues. The chain's CDR3 is CASSESGRYQPQHF. The CDR3, as DNA: TGTGCCAGCAGTGAATCAGGCCGGTATCAGCCCCAGCATTTT.

The gene calls are TRBV29-1 and TRBJ2-7; no reliable D call. Germline CDR1 reads SQVTM; CDR2 reads ANQGSEA. There are 13 residues in the CDR3. With 3 bases removed from V and 4 bases from J, the gap between germline ends came to 13 bases. CDR3 sequence: CSVELPPSYEQYF. In DNA, the CDR3 is TGCAGCGTTGAGTTGCCGCCTAGTTACGAGCAGTACTTC.

The rearrangement joins TRBV2 to TRBJ2-2; possible D gene TRBD1, 6 bases. The CDR3 totals 13 residues. The germline V and J ends were trimmed by 11 bases and 0 bases, with 10 bases remaining between them. Per the germline V gene, CDR1 is SNHLY and CDR2 is FYNNEI. The CDR3 reads CACRDTNTGELFF. The DNA for the CDR3 is TGTGCCTGCCGGGACACGAACACCGGGGAGCTGTTTTTT.

In DNA form, the CDR3 reads TGTGCCATAAGACTATGGCGTGAGCAGTTCTTC. As protein: CAIRLWREQFF. The chain couples TRBV2 to TRBJ2-1; a possible D gene is TRBD2 (5 bases). Deletions cut 10 bases from V and 9 bases from J, with 13 bases between. The CDR3 contains 11 residues. Germline loops: CDR1 SNHLY, CDR2 FYNNEI.

The CDR3 sequence is CASSSSGTGELFF. In nucleotides, the CDR3 is TGTGCCAGTAGTAGTAGCGGGACCGGGGAGCTGTTTTTT. This chain links TRBV19 with TRBJ2-2, with 7 positions matching TRBD2. Germline V lookup: CDR1 LNHDA, CDR2 SQIVND (reference sequence). V was clipped by 4 bases and J by 5 bases; unmatched bases: 1. The CDR3 has 13 amino acids. Combining the CDR3 with reference TRBV19 and TRBJ2-2 gives the whole variable domain DGGITQSPKYLFRKEGQNVTLSCEQNLNHDAMYWYRQDPGQGLRLIYYSQIVNDFQKGDIAEGYSVSREKKESFPLTVTSAQKNPTAFYLCASSSSGTGELFFGEGSRLTVL.

The chain carries TRBV28 and TRBJ2-3; TRBD2 matches 13 bases. CDR1 and CDR2 (germline): MDHEN, SYDVKM. The J segment lost 6 bases and the V segment lost 4 bases, leaving 13 bases of the junction unmatched. The CDR3 consists of 18 residues. DNA of the CDR3: TGTGCCAGCAGTTCGAACGGACTAGCGGGAGCGGGGGGCGATACGCAGTATTTT. Residues: CASSSNGLAGAGGDTQYF.

The chain recombines TRBV9 with TRBJ1-2; 8 bases are shared with TRBD1. The germline V gene has CDR1 SGDLS and CDR2 YYNGEE. The trim removed 4 bases at V and 5 bases at J, leaving 4 bases unmatched. The CDR3 contains 13 residues. The CDR3 sequence is CASSTGQEYGYTF. The CDR3 DNA reads TGTGCCAGCAGCACGGGACAGGAGTATGGCTACACCTTC.

This clone has a single count. This rearrangement joins TRBV7-2 to TRBJ2-1, with 10 bases matching TRBD1. V shed 2 bases and J 8 bases; nucleotides not matched to a gene: 12. The CDR3 length is 17 residues. Germline V gene lookup returns CDR1 SGHTA and CDR2 FQGNSA. The CDR3 DNA follows: TGTGCCAGCAGCTTACCCGACAGGGGGCGAATCTTCGATGAGCAGTTCTTC. It encodes CASSLPDRGRIFDEQFF.

CDR3 in amino acids: CASSQDVRREETQYF. The DNA for the CDR3 is TGTGCCAGCAGCCAAGATGTGAGGAGGGAGGAGACCCAGTACTTC. The V gene is TRBV3-1 (or the pseudogene TRBV3-2), the J gene TRBJ2-5; weak D call: TRBD2 (6 bases). Germline CDR1 reads LGHDT; CDR2 reads YNNKEL (reference sequence). V was clipped by 0 bases and J by 5 bases, with 13 bases between them. The CDR3 covers 15 residues.

This clone was observed a single time. The chain uses TRBV30 and TRBJ2-7, with a weak D call TRBD1 (5 bases). Germline values: CDR1 GTSNPN, CDR2 SVGIG (reference sequence). This CDR3 has 11 residues. Trimming removed 8 bases from V and 0 bases from J, with 8 bases in between. The CDR3 is CAGQSSYEQYF. DNA for the CDR3: TGTGCCGGACAAAGCTCCTACGAGCAGTACTTC.

The chain couples TRBV4-2 to TRBJ1-2; D not resolved. CDR3 length: 14 residues. V lost 4 bases, J lost 2 bases, and 11 bases lay in between. Germline CDR1 and CDR2: LGHNA and YNFKEQ. For the CDR3, the DNA is TGTGCCAGCAGCCCGGGAGCCACAAACTATGGCTACACCTTC. Translated: CASSPGATNYGYTF.

The J gene is TRBJ1-1, the V gene TRBV5-5; 7 positions agree with TRBD1. After removal of 4 bases from V and 7 bases from J, the junction contained 13 bases not matched to a gene. Germline CDR1 SGHKS, CDR2 YYEKEE (reference sequence). The CDR3 covers 15 residues. CDR3 sequence reads: CASSTRTGLYNEAFF. The CDR3 DNA reads as TGTGCCAGCAGCACCCGGACAGGTCTCTATAATGAAGCTTTCTTT.

This clone has a handful of counts. The chain recombines TRBV7-8 with TRBJ1-1; D unresolved. The CDR3 has 15 residues. Per germline, CDR1 SGHVS and CDR2 FQNEAQ. With 0 bases removed from V and 3 bases from J, the gap between germline ends came to 11 bases. The CDR3 loop is CASSLAVEAYTEAFF. As DNA, the CDR3 is TGTGCCAGCAGCTTAGCGGTCGAGGCTTACACTGAAGCTTTCTTT.

The chain recombines TRBV4-1 with TRBJ1-5; 8 bases agree with TRBD1. CDR3 length: 16 amino acids. The germline CDR1 and CDR2 sequences are MGHRA and YSYEKL. The J segment lost 6 bases and the V segment lost 0 bases, leaving 7 bases of the junction unmatched. The chain's CDR3 is CASSQEDRGSGQPQHF. CDR3 DNA sequence: TGCGCCAGCAGCCAAGAAGACAGGGGCTCCGGTCAGCCCCAGCATTTT.

V and J are TRBV6-5 and TRBJ1-5; 8 nucleotides match TRBD1. The CDR3 extends over 14 amino acids. The germline gives CDR1 MNHEY, CDR2 SVGAGI. The J segment lost 5 bases and the V segment lost 7 bases, leaving 7 bases of the junction unmatched. The CDR3 sequence is CASTSGQGDQPQHF. The CDR3, as DNA: TGTGCCAGCACCTCAGGACAGGGTGATCAGCCCCAGCATTTT.

J is TRBJ2-2 and V is TRBV2; weak D call: TRBD2 (7 bases). The V gene's germline CDR1 is SNHLY and CDR2 FYNNEI. The V end was cut by 7 bases, the J end by 6 bases, with 18 bases between. CDR3 length: 15 amino acids. The CDR3 is CASIRGAVISGELFF. In DNA, the CDR3 is TGTGCCAGCATTCGGGGGGCCGTGATCTCCGGGGAGCTGTTTTTT. Complete variable domain (other parts from reference TRBV2 and TRBJ2-2): EPEVTQTPSHQVTQMGQEVILRCVPISNHLYFYWYRQILGQKVEFLVSFYNNEISEKSEIFDDQFSVERPDGSNFTLKIRSTKLEDSAMYFCASIRGAVISGELFFGEGSRLTVL.

The chain recombines TRBV6-6 with TRBJ1-4; 8 bases fit TRBD1. J was trimmed by 10 bases and V by 5 bases; bases with no gene match: 12. Germline V gene data show CDR1 as MNHNY and CDR2 as SVGAGI (reference sequence). The CDR3 sequence is 15 residues long. CDR3 sequence: CASSQPGQGPGKLFF. The CDR3 nucleotides are TGTGCCAGCAGTCAACCAGGACAGGGCCCTGGAAAACTGTTTTTT.

V is TRBV12-5 and J is TRBJ1-1; D remains unclear. CDR3 length: 13 residues. From germline, CDR1 is LGHNT and CDR2 FRNRAP. V lost 6 bases, J lost 0 bases, and 8 bases lay in between. The CDR3 is CASGPGLNTEAFF. The CDR3 coding sequence is TGTGCTAGTGGCCCAGGCCTGAACACTGAAGCTTTCTTT.

In its sample, this clone was seen once. The rearrangement links TRBV5-1 to TRBJ1-5; TRBD1 aligns across 9 bases. The CDR3 covers 16 residues. J was trimmed by 7 bases and V by 1 base; bases with no gene match: 9. Germline V CDR1 and CDR2: SGHRS, YFSETQ. The CDR3 nucleotides read TGCGCCAGCAGCTTGCTGGGACAGGGATCAGGGCAGCCCCAGCATTTT. The encoded protein is CASSLLGQGSGQPQHF.